A single sample is the source of the 7 T cell receptor beta chains below, sequenced in a study of cytomegalovirus exposure and HLA in healthy donors. PCR was performed using 60 Vbeta and 13 Jbeta primers. Here immunoSEQ multiplex PCR was the method, and the copy in TCRdb shows in-frame clones only, minus some. This sample has about 120,000 clones, with approximately 80% found just once. The sample consisted of PBMCs. The origin of the receptors is a man aged 18 to 29 in good health and CMV-seropositive.

The gene calls are TRBV2 and TRBJ2-5; possibly TRBD2 for D (6 bases). This CDR3 comprises 14 residues. The V and J ends lost 7 bases and 2 bases respectively, with 14 bases between them. Germline CDR1 SNHLY, CDR2 FYNNEI. The CDR3 nucleotides read TGTGCCAGCACCGGGGGTGGGGGTCAAGAGACCCAGTACTTC. Translation gives CASTGGGGQETQYF.

The V gene is TRBV19, the J gene TRBJ2-1; 7 positions agree with TRBD1. The V gene end was trimmed by 3 bases and the J gene end by 6 bases; junction bases not matched to a gene: 11. The CDR3 length is 16 residues. Germline V gives CDR1 LNHDA, CDR2 SQIVND (reference sequence). CDR3 DNA sequence: TGTGCCAGTAGTATTGGGACAGTGGGATCTGGCAATGAGCAGTTCTTC. Residues: CASSIGTVGSGNEQFF.

The chain is built from TRBV7-9 and TRBJ2-5; D call uncertain. Germline CDR1 reads SEHNR; CDR2 reads FQNEAQ (reference sequence). This CDR3 spans 15 amino acids. V lost 0 bases and J lost 5, with 13 bases in between. The CDR3 is CASSLAVQPPETQYF. The CDR3 nucleotides read TGTGCCAGCAGCTTAGCGGTACAGCCTCCGGAGACCCAGTACTTC.

The genes are TRBV7-8 and TRBJ1-1; 7 bases map to TRBD1. Germline loops: CDR1 SGHVS, CDR2 FQNEAQ. J was trimmed by 0 bases and V by 5 bases; bases with no gene match: 6. This CDR3 region has 15 residues. The CDR3 loop reads CASSPRGGVNTEAFF. CDR3 sequence (DNA): TGTGCCAGCAGCCCTAGAGGGGGCGTGAACACTGAAGCTTTCTTT. Using reference TRBV7-8 and TRBJ1-1 for the parts outside the CDR3, the full variable domain is GAGVSQSPRYKVAKRGQDVALRCDPISGHVSLFWYQQALGQGPEFLTYFQNEAQLDKSGLPSDRFFAERPEGSVSTLKIQRTQQEDSAVYLCASSPRGGVNTEAFFGQGTRLTVV.

This clone has only a few counts. The CDR3 sequence: CAISRQGTEAFF. CDR3 coding DNA: TGTGCCATCAGTAGGCAGGGCACTGAAGCTTTCTTT. The chain is built from TRBV10-3 and TRBJ1-1, with D possibly being TRBD1 (5 bases). Germline CDR1 reads ENHRY; CDR2 reads SYGVKD. V was clipped by 5 bases and J by 4 bases, with 8 bases between them. The CDR3 spans 12 residues.

The gene calls are TRBV25-1 and TRBJ1-5; no definite D call. The V end lost 4 bases, the J end lost 0 bases, and 16 bases lay between the germline ends. The CDR3 has 17 residues. CDR1 and CDR2 (germline): MGHDK, SYGVNS. The CDR3 region is CASSGGAGGYSNQPQHF. CDR3 sequence (DNA): TGTGCCAGCAGTGGAGGAGCGGGAGGTTATAGCAATCAGCCCCAGCATTTT.

J is TRBJ2-7 and V is TRBV30; TRBD1 agrees at 8 bases. Germline CDR1 and CDR2: GTSNPN and SVGIG (reference sequence). Trimming removed 6 bases from V and 9 bases from J; junction bases left unmatched: 16. The CDR3 consists of 14 residues. The CDR3 nucleotides are TGTGCCTGCATATCCCGAGACAGGGGTTCCGGGCAGTACTTC. Encoded protein: CACISRDRGSGQYF.